This T cell receptor beta chain is drawn from a study of early T cells in non-severe SARS-CoV-2 infection. This clonotype occurred many times. TCRdb ran MiXCR on the 5' RACE reads and lists one entry per CDR3 protein. The sample lists about 71,000 distinct CDR3 sequences, approximately 13% seen once, with about 2.5% in the top ten. Material: whole blood, obtained at baseline. The origin of this receptor is an adult who was a healthcare worker with PCR-confirmed SARS-CoV-2 infection or an uninfected control (not recorded which).

This CDR3 is CASSKRGADINYEQYF. The CDR3 DNA follows: TGCGCCAGCAGCAAACGCGGAGCGGACATAAACTACGAGCAGTACTTC. The V and J genes are TRBV4-1 and TRBJ2-7; D is perhaps TRBD1 or TRBD2 (5 bases each). Looked up from germline, CDR1 is MGHRA and CDR2 is YSYEKL. This CDR3 has 16 amino acids. V lost 5 bases to trimming and J lost 3 bases, with 20 bases between them.